This T cell receptor (beta chain) came from a study of blood T cells in healthy people across ages. On the study more broadly: With template switching, about one barcoded beta molecule was captured per two T cells. The study, taken as a whole, reports: It was found that TCR beta diversity correlated strongly with the percentage of naive T cells.

Note on this clonotype: What it recognizes is unknown.

Germline V CDR1 and CDR2: MNHEY, SVGEGT. CDR3 length: 18 amino acids. The V gene end was trimmed by 4 bases and the J gene end by 1 base; junction bases not matched to a gene: 14. The second PCR ran roughly 7 to 12 cycles with a sample-barcoded 5' primer and J-beta primers. The study obtained at least 3 million CDR3-containing paired-end reads from every sample. TCRdb reprocessed the 5' RACE reads via MiXCR and lists one record per CDR3 protein. This sample has about 1 million distinct CDR3 sequences, with 35% to 55% found just once. Samples each had at least 6 micrograms of total RNA extracted. The source is a woman aged 60-75 years in good health. The material sequenced was blood. The chain links TRBV6-2 or TRBV6-3 to TRBJ2-3; 7 bases align to TRBD2. The CDR3 DNA sequence: TGTGCCAGCAGTTGGGAAAGGGGAGGGCCGAGGCGCACAGATACGCAGTATTTT. It yields the protein CASSWERGGPRRTDTQYF.